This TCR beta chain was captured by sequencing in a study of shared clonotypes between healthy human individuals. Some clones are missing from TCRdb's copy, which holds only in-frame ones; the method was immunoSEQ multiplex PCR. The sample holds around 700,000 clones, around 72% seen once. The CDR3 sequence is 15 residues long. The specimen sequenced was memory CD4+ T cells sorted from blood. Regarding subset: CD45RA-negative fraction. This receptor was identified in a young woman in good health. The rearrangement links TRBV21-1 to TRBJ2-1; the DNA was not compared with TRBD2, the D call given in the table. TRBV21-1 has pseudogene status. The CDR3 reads CASSKGLAGNNEQFF. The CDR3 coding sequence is TGTGCCAGCAGCAAGGGACTAGCGGGGAACAATGAGCAGTTCTTC.